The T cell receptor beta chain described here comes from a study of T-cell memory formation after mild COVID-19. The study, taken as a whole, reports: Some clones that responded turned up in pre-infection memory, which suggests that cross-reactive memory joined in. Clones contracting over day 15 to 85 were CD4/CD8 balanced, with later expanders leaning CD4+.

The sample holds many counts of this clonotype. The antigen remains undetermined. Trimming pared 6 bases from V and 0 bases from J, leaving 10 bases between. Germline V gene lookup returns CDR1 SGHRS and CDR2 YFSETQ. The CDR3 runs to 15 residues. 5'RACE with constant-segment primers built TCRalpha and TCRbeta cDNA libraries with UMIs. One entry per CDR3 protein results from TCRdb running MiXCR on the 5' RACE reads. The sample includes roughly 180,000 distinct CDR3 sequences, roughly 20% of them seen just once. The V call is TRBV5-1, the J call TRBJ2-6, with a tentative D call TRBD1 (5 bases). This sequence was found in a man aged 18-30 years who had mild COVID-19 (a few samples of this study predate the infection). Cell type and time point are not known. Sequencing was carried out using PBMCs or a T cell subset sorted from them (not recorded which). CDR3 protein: CASTAGPSGANVLTF. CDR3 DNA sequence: TGCGCCAGCACCGCAGGGCCCTCTGGGGCCAACGTCCTGACTTTC. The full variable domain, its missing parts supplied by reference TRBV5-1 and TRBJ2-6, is KAGVTQTPRYLIKTRGQQVTLSCSPISGHRSVSWYQQTPGQGLQFLFEYFSETQRNKGNFPGRFSGRQFSNSRSEMNVSTLELGDSALYLCASTAGPSGANVLTFGAGSRLTVL.